Described below is a single T cell receptor beta chain sequence and its context. This clonotype was found a few times. The specificity of this receptor is unknown. No base qualities exist here, and no much larger clone lies one base off it. Unsorted PBMC libraries were generated from 2 million PBMCs stored in RNAlater at -80 °C until RNA extraction. Peripheral blood underwent Ficoll-Hypaque density gradient centrifugation to isolate PBMCs, which were then cryopreserved in liquid nitrogen. Trimming takes 1 base off V and 3 bases off J; junction bases not matched to a gene: 2. Based on the germline V gene (reference sequence), the CDR1 and CDR2 sequences are DFQATT and SNEGSKA. CDR3 length: 13 amino acids, cysteine to phenylalanine. Only the CDR3 DNA is retained, 39 bases long and in frame from the first base. These data belong to a study of neurological immune-mediated disorders (dated by TCRdb to between 2019 and 2020). Background on the whole study: Peripheral blood TCR-beta repertoires from patients with HTLV-I-associated myelopathy (HAM/TSP), patients with multiple sclerosis, and healthy controls were compared in the study using UMI-based sequencing. Alongside PBMC samples, the set of 106 TCR-beta libraries contained longitudinal samples, technical triplicates, and paired CD4+ and CD8+ T-cell subsets that had been sorted. Of the roughly 70 subjects in the cohort, around 15 were HAM/TSP patients, some 34 were multiple sclerosis patients, and 20 were healthy controls.

cDNA synthesis used template-switch 5'RACE with a primer carrying a 10-nucleotide random unique molecular identifier tagging each TCR transcript. Each sequencing run produced over 190 million TCR-beta sequences covering 15-18 subjects. Total RNA was extracted with the RNeasy kit. Using the KAPA Real-time Library Amplification kit, TCR-beta VDJ regions were amplified with primers for the TCR constant region and the 5'RACE anchor. Sample indexes and Illumina adaptors were added in a first PCR, and a second PCR then increased library yield. After Ampure bead purification, the TCR product of roughly 650 bp was size-selected on a 2% E-gel SizeSelection system. Before pooling, library quality was checked on a Bioanalyzer, concentration was measured with Qubit, and libraries were quantified with the Kapa Library Quantification kit. An Illumina HiSeq 2500 sequenced the libraries paired-end 2 x 150 bp. To increase sequence diversity, roughly 23-30% phiX was spiked into each library pool. As for the original processing: The UMI-based MiGEC pipeline processed quality-filtered reads and removed over 80% of raw TCR sequences during error correction. IMGT germline references were used for alignment of VDJ genes, and clonotypes were defined by a unique CDR3 amino acid sequence together with V-J genes. Clonal expansion, Shannon diversity, and CDR3 relatedness (CalcPairwiseDistances, ClusterSamples) were evaluated with VDJtools, and phylogenetic trees were built with CLCbio workbench. A clone was classed as expanded if it had 8 or more unique UMIs, a cutoff based on coefficient-of-variation modelling across technical triplicates. Using fastp trimming at Q25 and MiXCR clonotype assembly, TCRdb reanalyzed the public sequencing data and kept in-frame beta chains. When rows share a CDR3 protein, they turn into one entry using the most common DNA and genes. The V and J calls here are based on TCRdb, not the publication. The sample yields some 20,000 distinct CDR3 sequences; about a quarter were counted once. The ten largest clones capture around 35% of the sample.

Points the paper makes about the study in general: Expanded clones from different subjects shared no identical CDR3 amino acid sequences, which suggests that TCR-beta repertoires were private in all groups. The highest TCR clonal expansion was observed in HAM/TSP patients, whereas the lowest was observed in MS patients, even when compared with healthy controls.

This sequence originates from a man aged 45 to 65 with HTLV-1-associated myelopathy (HAM/TSP). The sample was PBMCs. This receptor chain uses TRBV20-1 and TRBJ1-2, with 7 bases in between that match TRBD1. The CDR3 loop reads CSARAGQDYGYTF. DNA sequence: TGCAGTGCTAGAGCCGGACAGGACTATGGCTACACCTTC.